The present TCR beta chain was sequenced within a study of CXCR3-negative and CXCR3-positive naive CD8 T cells. General study findings and limits: CXCR3-positive naive cells carried more hydrophobic TRB CDR3s than CXCR3-negative ones. Fresh PBMCs were used in most assays, and CXCR3 expression partially decreased after cryopreservation.

The method, 5' RACE with UMI labels, was used to prepare the TRB cDNA libraries. TCRdb re-called the 5' RACE reads and gives one entry per CDR3 protein, without DNA. Reported are 75,000 or so distinct CDR3 sequences; the ten largest clones contain around 1.5%. A word on this clonotype: Its antigen is not identified.

This CDR3 spans 17 amino acids. CDR1 and CDR2 (germline): SGHRS, YFSETQ. Every individual CD8+ T cell subset underwent sorting in triplicate at 300,000 to 350,000 cells apiece. Naive CD8+ T cells showed a CD45RO-CCR7+CD27+CD95- phenotype. The specimen sequenced was naive CXCR3- CD8+ T cells from blood. Noted subset: CD45RO-CCR7+CD27+CD95- naive CD8+ T cells lacking CXCR3 (TNR3-). This TCR was sampled from a human donor in good health. Some clones in this sample may be carry-over from other donors' samples. The V call is TRBV5-1, the J call TRBJ2-7. CDR3 sequence: CASSLTRKVRSLNEQYF.